Each of the 28 T cell receptor beta chains below was sequenced from the same sample in a study of blood T cells in healthy people across ages (dated by TCRdb to about 2015). Libraries were made using 5' RACE. Data came from an Illumina HiSeq 2500. A second PCR of roughly 7 to 12 cycles was performed with a sample-barcoded 5' primer and a J-beta primer mix. The raw public reads went through TCRdb reprocessing: fastp at Q25, MiXCR clone calling, in-frame beta chains kept. Each record represents a unique CDR3 protein, reported with the most common genes and DNA among its rows. For this sample there are about 970,000 distinct CDR3 sequences; roughly 51% appear just once. Over 20% of the sample is taken by the ten largest. Sequencing was done on a sample of blood. These receptor sequences come from a woman aged 55-69 years in good health.

Regarding this clonotype: One end of the junction fails to match germline, which may point to a read error. This sequence joins TRBV28 and TRBJ2-3, with a weak D call TRBD2 (7 bases). CDR1 is MDHEN and CDR2 is SYDVKM in the germline V gene. The CDR3 covers 14 residues. This CDR3 reads CTSRSAGVTGTQYF. CDR3 DNA: TGTACCTCTCGCTCGGCGGGAGTGACAGGTACGCAGTATTTT.

The gene calls are TRBV18 and TRBJ1-4, with 9 nucleotides matching TRBD1. This CDR3 spans 15 amino acids. Germline V gene lookup returns CDR1 KGHSH and CDR2 LQKENI. V lost 2 bases, J lost 8 bases, and 6 bases stayed unmatched. The CDR3 DNA is TGTGCCAGCTCACCAGCCGGGACAGGGTTGGAAAAACTGTTTTTT. Protein product: CASSPAGTGLEKLFF.

CDR3 sequence: CSVDHVGEQYF. CDR3 in DNA: TGCAGCGTTGACCATGTTGGGGAGCAGTACTTC. The rearrangement links TRBV29-1 to TRBJ2-7; no clear D gene. Germline V gives CDR1 SQVTM, CDR2 ANQGSEA. V shed 3 bases and J shed 7 bases, with 10 bases lying between them. CDR3 length: 11 amino acids.

This chain connects TRBV20-1 to TRBJ2-1, with 9 bases that match TRBD2. The length of the CDR3 is 19 residues. Trimming cost V 2 bases and J 0 bases; bases outside gene matches: 14. The V gene's germline CDR1 is DFQATT and CDR2 SNEGSKA (reference sequence). The CDR3 DNA is TGCAGTGCTAGAAAAAGGACTAGCGAGAGCCTTACCTCCTACAATGAGCAGTTCTTC. Protein product: CSARKRTSESLTSYNEQFF.

This chain links TRBV13 with TRBJ2-5; D may be TRBD2 (6 bases). The CDR3 loop spans 14 amino acids. The germline V gene has CDR1 PRHDT and CDR2 FYEKMQ (reference sequence). Trimming left V 2 bases short and J 11 bases short, with 18 bases between. The CDR3 is CASSLRGRDNEQYF. The DNA of the CDR3 is TGTGCCAGCAGCTTACGGGGGAGAGACAATGAGCAGTACTTC.

This chain connects TRBV6-2 or TRBV6-3 to TRBJ2-3; no firm D call. CDR1 is MNHEY, CDR2 SVGEGT, per germline. The CDR3 has 13 residues. Trimming pared 7 bases from V and 2 bases from J, leaving 10 bases between. The CDR3 spells CASTTRDTDTQYF. CDR3 DNA sequence: TGTGCCAGCACTACAAGGGACACAGATACGCAGTATTTT.

This clonotype was detected a few times. V and J are TRBV9 and TRBJ2-3; a possible D gene is TRBD2 (5 bases). The CDR3 contains 16 residues. Trimming removed 4 bases from V and 4 bases from J, with 19 bases in between. CDR1 SGDLS and CDR2 YYNGEE come from the germline V gene. CDR3 sequence: CASSPTEGTRPDTQYF. DNA of the CDR3: TGTGCCAGCAGCCCAACAGAGGGTACCCGCCCAGATACGCAGTATTTT.

As for this clonotype: A clone one base away is much larger, so this may be a read error. The chain employs TRBV29-1 and TRBJ2-4; D perhaps matches TRBD2 (5 bases). TRBJ2-7 explains the end of the DNA better; the J call may be wrong. The CDR3 is 11 amino acids. Germline assignment: CDR1 SQVTM and CDR2 ANQGSEA. As DNA, the CDR3 is TGCAGCGCCAATGTAGCGAGCGAGCAGTACTTC. This sequence encodes CSANVASEQYF.

V gene TRBV9 combines with J gene TRBJ2-1; 16 nucleotides align to TRBD2. This CDR3 is 16 amino acids long. The ends lost 3 bases at V and 7 bases at J; junction bases unmatched: 4. Germline V lookup: CDR1 SGDLS, CDR2 YYNGEE. The CDR3 DNA is TGTGCCAGCAGCGGGGGACTAGCGGGAGGGCCGAATGAGCAGTTCTTC. It encodes CASSGGLAGGPNEQFF.

The V call is TRBV7-2, the J call TRBJ2-5; TRBD2 matches 8 bases. In germline, CDR1 is SGHTA, CDR2 FQGNSA. This CDR3 contains 15 residues. J was trimmed by 2 bases and V by 4 bases; bases with no gene match: 6. Written as DNA, the CDR3 is TGTGCCAGCAGCTGGGATAGCGGGAAGCAAGAGACCCAGTACTTC. This gives the protein CASSWDSGKQETQYF.

The chain carries TRBV12-3 or TRBV12-4 and TRBJ1-1; no clear D gene. The germline V and J ends were trimmed by 2 bases and 3 bases, with 4 bases remaining between them. This CDR3 has 12 residues. Here the CDR3 reads CASSLWDTEAFF. The CDR3 DNA reads TGTGCCAGCAGTTTATGGGACACTGAAGCTTTCTTT.

The rearrangement uses TRBV5-5 and TRBJ1-1; TRBD1 matches at 9 bases. This CDR3 has 15 amino acids. The germline V gene has CDR1 SGHKS and CDR2 YYEKEE (reference sequence). The ends lost 0 bases at V and 1 base at J; junction bases unmatched: 1. The CDR3 loop is CASSLATGGNTEAFF. CDR3 sequence (DNA): TGTGCCAGCAGCTTGGCGACAGGGGGGAACACTGAAGCTTTCTTT.

V and J are TRBV30 and TRBJ1-2, with a weak D call TRBD1 (6 bases). Between the trimmed V and J ends, which lost 8 bases and 2 bases, there was a span of 15 bases. The germline V gene has CDR1 GTSNPN and CDR2 SVGIG (reference sequence). The CDR3 loop spans 13 amino acids. The CDR3 DNA reads TGTGCCCGGACAGCAGCTCGGAACTATGGCTACACCTTC. It translates to CARTAARNYGYTF.

V usage is TRBV29-1 and J usage is TRBJ1-2; maybe TRBD1 (5 bases). V dropped 5 bases and J dropped 1 base, with 11 bases sitting between them. Germline CDR1 and CDR2: SQVTM and ANQGSEA. The CDR3 runs 13 residues. The CDR3: CSVTGQGNYGYTF. CDR3 nucleotide sequence: TGCAGCGTTACGGGGCAGGGTAACTATGGCTACACCTTC.

In this sample, this clonotype turned up a few times. The rearrangement joins TRBV3-1 to TRBJ2-7; no clear D gene. V lost 8 bases to trimming and J lost 1 base, with 15 bases between them. The CDR3 covers 14 residues. The germline gives CDR1 LGHDT, CDR2 YNNKEL (reference sequence). CDR3 coding DNA: TGTGCCAGCGCCCGGGTCTTGGGGTCCTACGAGCAGTACTTC. Amino acids: CASARVLGSYEQYF.

In this sample, this clonotype turned up a few times. This chain links TRBV29-1 with TRBJ2-1; 8 positions agree with TRBD2. V lost 3 bases to trimming and J lost 9 bases; unmatched junction nucleotides: 10. The CDR3 contains 14 residues. From germline, CDR1 is SQVTM and CDR2 ANQGSEA. CDR3 in DNA: TGCAGCGTTGAGTTACGGGAGGGTGTTCGTGAGCAGTTCTTC. This translates into CSVELREGVREQFF.

This clonotype was seen a few times. The rearrangement links TRBV6-1 to TRBJ2-7, with TRBD2 as a possible D gene (5 bases). The CDR3 contains 12 residues. The germline V and J ends were trimmed by 4 bases and 7 bases, with 11 bases remaining between them. Germline V CDR1 and CDR2: MNHNS, SASEGT. The CDR3 sequence is CASSGAGNEQYF. CDR3 sequence (DNA): TGTGCCAGCAGTGGGGCGGGCAATGAGCAGTACTTC.

V gene TRBV27 combines with J gene TRBJ1-2, with D unclear. Germline CDR1 is MNHEY and CDR2 is SMNVEV (reference sequence). CDR3 size: 14 residues. Trimming removed 0 bases from V and 8 bases from J, with 13 bases in between. The CDR3 spells CASSLSGAGPGYTF. CDR3 DNA sequence: TGTGCCAGCAGTTTATCGGGCGCAGGCCCCGGCTACACCTTC.

The rearrangement links TRBV3-1 to TRBJ2-7; D gene uncertain. The CDR3 is 14 residues long. In germline, CDR1 is LGHDT, CDR2 YNNKEL (reference sequence). Trimming took 1 base from V and 3 from J, leaving 10 bases between them. The CDR3, as DNA: TGTGCCAGCAGCCAAGGCCTTATTAACTACGAGCAGTACTTC. It codes for CASSQGLINYEQYF.

Notes on this clonotype: Its ends do not fully match the called genes, so a read error is possible. The J gene is TRBJ2-3, the V gene TRBV7-2, with 7 bases matching TRBD1. This CDR3 has 16 amino acids. Germline CDR1 and CDR2: SGHTA and FQGNSA. CDR3 amino acids: CASSLGQTGYTDTQYF. The CDR3 nucleotides read TGTGCCAGCAGCTTAGGCCAGACAGGGTACACAGATACACAGTATTTT. The variable domain in full, with the rest retrieved from reference TRBV7-2 and TRBJ2-3, is GAGVSQSPSNKVTEKGKDVELRCDPISGHTALYWYRQSLGQGLEFLIYFQGNSAPDKSGLPSDRFSAERTGGSVSTLTIQRTQQEDSAVYLCASSLGQTGYTDTQYFGPGTRLTVL.

The chain has TRBV12-3 or TRBV12-4 and TRBJ2-1, with 13 positions matching TRBD2. CDR3 size: 15 residues. V was clipped by 6 bases and J by 12 bases; unmatched bases: 11. The CDR3 nucleotides read TGTGCCAGCAGCCTCGGGACTAGCGGGATCTGGGGGCAGTTCTTC. The encoded protein is CASSLGTSGIWGQFF.

There are a few counts of this clonotype. The CDR3 DNA reads as TGTGCCAGCAGTTTAGCGCTAACGGGGGAGCAGTACTTC. It yields the protein CASSLALTGEQYF. This sequence joins TRBV12-3 or TRBV12-4 and TRBJ2-4, with TRBD2 as a possible D gene (6 bases). V lost 0 bases and J 13 bases, leaving 13 bases between the germline ends. The CDR3 extends over 13 amino acids.

The CDR3 region has the DNA TGCGCCAGCAGCTTGGAGGAGGCGGGCCCCCCTCGGGAGTTCTTC. It encodes CASSLEEAGPPREFF. The chain is built from TRBV5-1 and TRBJ2-1, with D perhaps TRBD2 (5 bases). The V end was cut by 0 bases, the J end by 14 bases, with 21 bases between. The CDR3 has 15 residues. The germline V gene has CDR1 SGHRS and CDR2 YFSETQ.

This clonotype has just a few counts. CDR3 nucleotides: TGCGCCAGCAGCCAACTACCTACCGATGTGACCCAGTACTTC. Its protein is CASSQLPTDVTQYF. V is TRBV5-1 and J is TRBJ2-5; D gene unclear. CDR3 size: 14 residues. Trimming took off 4 bases at V and 7 bases at J, with 17 bases between the two ends. Germline assignment: CDR1 SGHRS and CDR2 YFSETQ.

The chain recombines TRBV7-8 with TRBJ2-7, with 7 bases aligning to TRBD2. The germline V gene has CDR1 SGHVS and CDR2 FQNEAQ. The CDR3 contains 13 residues. V shed 11 bases and J 0 bases; nucleotides not matched to a gene: 7. The CDR3 is CAASGGGSYEQYF. CDR3 nucleotide sequence: TGTGCCGCGTCTGGCGGGGGCTCCTACGAGCAGTACTTC.

The chain has TRBV20-1 and TRBJ2-5; 10 bases agree with TRBD1. V lost 4 bases, J lost 5 bases, and 7 bases stayed unmatched. Per the germline V gene, CDR1 is DFQATT and CDR2 is SNEGSKA (reference sequence). This CDR3 contains 14 residues. Written as DNA, the CDR3 is TGCAGTGCTAAGCGGAGACAGGGGGCTGAGACCCAGTACTTC. This sequence encodes CSAKRRQGAETQYF.

V is TRBV5-5 and J is TRBJ2-3; 7 bases align to TRBD2. Losses at the gene ends were 1 base for V and 2 bases for J; bases not matched to a gene: 7. The germline V gene encodes CDR1 SGHKS and CDR2 YYEKEE (reference sequence). The CDR3 totals 16 residues. CDR3 nucleotides: TGTGCCAGCAGCTTGTGGCGGGAGCGAAACACAGATACGCAGTATTTT. Translated: CASSLWRERNTDTQYF.

The chain links TRBV6-2 or TRBV6-3 to TRBJ1-5, with a weak D call TRBD1 (5 bases). Germline V gene data show CDR1 as MNHEY and CDR2 as SVGEGT. The CDR3 has 15 residues. V shed 5 bases and J shed 3 bases, with 14 bases lying between them. DNA for the CDR3: TGTGCCAGCAGTCATCAGGGCCCCCACAATCAGCCCCAGCATTTT. It encodes CASSHQGPHNQPQHF.